This record concerns one T cell receptor (beta chain) sequence. Its cognate antigen is unknown. The CDR3 extends over 15 amino acids. Germline CDR1 and CDR2: MDHEN and SYDVKM. Trimming took 2 bases from V and 2 from J, leaving 11 bases between them. This entry is derived from a study of T cell responses to AZD1222 COVID-19 vaccine. The assay was immunoSEQ multiplex PCR, and TCRdb's table has in-frame clones only and misses some. The sample lists about 270,000 clones; approximately 94% were seen once. Study results and limitations: Targeting of unmutated variant regions was reportedly seen in nearly half of spike-specific TCRs. Most donors were white British, females outnumbered males, and clonal diversity was possibly underestimated.

This chain uses TRBV28 with TRBJ2-3, with unresolved D. Sequencing used peripheral blood, obtained 28 days after the second AZD1222 dose. This receptor was identified in an adult who received the AZD1222 COVID-19 vaccine. The CDR3 coding sequence is TGTGCCAGCAGTTTAACGGCACTTACCACAGATACGCAGTATTTT. Translation: CASSLTALTTDTQYF.